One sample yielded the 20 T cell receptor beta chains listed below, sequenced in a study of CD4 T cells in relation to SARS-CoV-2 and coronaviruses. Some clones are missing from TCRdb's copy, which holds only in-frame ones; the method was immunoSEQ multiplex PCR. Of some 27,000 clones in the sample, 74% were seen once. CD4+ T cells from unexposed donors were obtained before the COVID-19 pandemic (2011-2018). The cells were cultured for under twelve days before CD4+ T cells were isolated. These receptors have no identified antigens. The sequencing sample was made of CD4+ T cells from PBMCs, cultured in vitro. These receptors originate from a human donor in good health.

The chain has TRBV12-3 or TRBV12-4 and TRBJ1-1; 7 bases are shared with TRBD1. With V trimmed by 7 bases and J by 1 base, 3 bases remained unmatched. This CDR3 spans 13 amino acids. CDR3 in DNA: TGTGCCAGCACCTGGGACAGGAACACTGAAGCTTTCTTT. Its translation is CASTWDRNTEAFF.

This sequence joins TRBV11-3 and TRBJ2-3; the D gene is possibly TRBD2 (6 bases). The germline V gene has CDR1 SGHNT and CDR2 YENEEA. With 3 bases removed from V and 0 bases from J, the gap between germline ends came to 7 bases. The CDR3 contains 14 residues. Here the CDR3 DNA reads TGTGCCAGCAGCTTCGGGACTAGCACAGATACGCAGTATTTT. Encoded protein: CASSFGTSTDTQYF. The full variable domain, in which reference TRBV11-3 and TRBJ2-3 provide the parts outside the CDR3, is EAGVVQSPRYKIIEKKQPVAFWCNPISGHNTLYWYLQNLGQGPELLIRYENEEAVDDSQLPKDRFSAERLKGVDSTLKIQPAELGDSAVYLCASSFGTSTDTQYFGPGTRLTVL.

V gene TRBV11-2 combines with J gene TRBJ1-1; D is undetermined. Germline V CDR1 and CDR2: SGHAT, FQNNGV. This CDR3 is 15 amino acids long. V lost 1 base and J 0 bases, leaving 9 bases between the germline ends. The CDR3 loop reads CASSLVPGMNTEAFF. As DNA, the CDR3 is TGTGCCAGCAGCTTAGTTCCGGGGATGAACACTGAAGCTTTCTTT.

The CDR3 nucleotides are TGCGCCAGCAGTCAAGGGCAGGGCGGTGCGAGCTACGAGCAGTACTTC. This encodes CASSQGQGGASYEQYF. The chain carries TRBV23-1 and TRBJ2-7, with D perhaps matching TRBD1 (5 bases). TRBV23-1 is an ORF; its function is uncertain. The CDR3 consists of 16 residues. V was cut by 2 bases and J by 3 bases, with 17 bases left in between.

As DNA, the CDR3 is TGTGCCAGCAGCCCGGGGACAGGGAAGGCCGGGGAGCTGTTTTTT. This codes for CASSPGTGKAGELFF. The chain carries TRBV7-7 and TRBJ2-2, with 9 bases aligning to TRBD1. Germline-derived CDR1 and CDR2 are SSHAT and FNYEAQ (reference sequence). V shed 5 bases and J 6 bases; nucleotides not matched to a gene: 7. This CDR3 contains 15 residues.

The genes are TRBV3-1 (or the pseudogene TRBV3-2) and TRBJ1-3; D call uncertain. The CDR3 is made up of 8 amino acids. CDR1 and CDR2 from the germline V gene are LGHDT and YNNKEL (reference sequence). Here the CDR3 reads CEMITIYF. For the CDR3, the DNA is TGTGAAATGATTACCATATATTTT.

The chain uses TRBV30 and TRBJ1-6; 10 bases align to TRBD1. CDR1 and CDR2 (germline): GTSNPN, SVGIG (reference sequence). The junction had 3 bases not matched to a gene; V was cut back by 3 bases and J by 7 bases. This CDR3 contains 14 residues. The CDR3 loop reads CAWRGQGRNSPLHF. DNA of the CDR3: TGTGCCTGGAGGGGACAGGGGCGGAATTCACCCCTCCACTTT.

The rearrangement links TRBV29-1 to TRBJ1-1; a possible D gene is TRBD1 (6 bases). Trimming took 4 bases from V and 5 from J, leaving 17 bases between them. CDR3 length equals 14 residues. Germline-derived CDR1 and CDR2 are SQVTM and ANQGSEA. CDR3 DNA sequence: TGCAGCGTTGGCCACGGACAGAGGGGGACTGAAGCTTTCTTT. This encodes CSVGHGQRGTEAFF.

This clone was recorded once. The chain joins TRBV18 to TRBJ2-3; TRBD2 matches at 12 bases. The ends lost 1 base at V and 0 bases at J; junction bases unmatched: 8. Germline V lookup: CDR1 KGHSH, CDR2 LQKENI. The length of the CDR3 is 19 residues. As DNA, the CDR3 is TGTGCCAGCTCACCACGTGTACTAGCGGGGGGCCCTAGCACAGATACGCAGTATTTT. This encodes CASSPRVLAGGPSTDTQYF.

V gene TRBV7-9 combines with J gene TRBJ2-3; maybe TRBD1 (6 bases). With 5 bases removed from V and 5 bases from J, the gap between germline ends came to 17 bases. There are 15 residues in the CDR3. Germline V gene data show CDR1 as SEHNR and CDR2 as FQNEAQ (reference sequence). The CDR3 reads CASSPGQGRGDTQYF. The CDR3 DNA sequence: TGTGCCAGCAGCCCGGGACAAGGGCGTGGAGATACGCAGTATTTT. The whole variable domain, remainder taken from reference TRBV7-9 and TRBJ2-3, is DTGVSQNPRHKITKRGQNVTFRCDPISEHNRLYWYRQTLGQGPEFLTYFQNEAQLEKSRLLSDRFSAERPKGSFSTLEIQRTEQGDSAMYLCASSPGQGRGDTQYFGPGTRLTVL.

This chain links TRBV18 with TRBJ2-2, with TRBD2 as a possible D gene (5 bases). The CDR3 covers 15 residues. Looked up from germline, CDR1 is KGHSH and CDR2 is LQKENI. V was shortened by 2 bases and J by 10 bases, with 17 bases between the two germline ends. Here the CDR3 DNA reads TGTGCCAGCTCACCAAACCAGGACTCTAGGACGGAGCTGTTTTTT. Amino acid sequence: CASSPNQDSRTELFF.

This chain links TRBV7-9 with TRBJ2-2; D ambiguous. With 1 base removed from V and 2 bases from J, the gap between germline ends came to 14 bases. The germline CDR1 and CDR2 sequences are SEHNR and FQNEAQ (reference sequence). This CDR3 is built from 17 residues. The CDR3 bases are TGTGCCAGCAGCTTAGAGGCCCGACTGGGTAACACCGGGGAGCTGTTTTTT. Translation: CASSLEARLGNTGELFF.

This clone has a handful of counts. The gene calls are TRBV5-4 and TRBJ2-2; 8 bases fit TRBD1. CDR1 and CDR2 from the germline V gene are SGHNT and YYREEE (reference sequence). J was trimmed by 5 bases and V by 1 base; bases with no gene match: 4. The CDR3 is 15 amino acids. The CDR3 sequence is CASSLRTGLTGELFF. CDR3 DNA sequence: TGTGCCAGCAGCTTGAGGACAGGGCTAACCGGGGAGCTGTTTTTT. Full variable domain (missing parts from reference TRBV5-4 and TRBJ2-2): ETGVTQSPTHLIKTRGQQVTLRCSSQSGHNTVSWYQQALGQGPQFIFQYYREEENGRGNFPPRFSGLQFPNYSSELNVNALELDDSALYLCASSLRTGLTGELFFGEGSRLTVL.

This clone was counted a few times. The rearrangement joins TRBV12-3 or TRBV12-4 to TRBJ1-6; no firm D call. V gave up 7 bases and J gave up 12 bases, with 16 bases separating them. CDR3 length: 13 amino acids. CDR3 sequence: CASTEVAGEPLHF. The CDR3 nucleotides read TGTGCCAGCACCGAGGTCGCTGGGGAACCCCTCCACTTT.

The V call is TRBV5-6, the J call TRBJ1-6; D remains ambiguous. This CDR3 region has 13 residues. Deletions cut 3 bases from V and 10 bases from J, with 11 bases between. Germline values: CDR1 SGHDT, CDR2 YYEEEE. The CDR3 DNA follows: TGTGCCAGCAGCTCCGCGGGAGGGTCACCCCTCCACTTT. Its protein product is CASSSAGGSPLHF.

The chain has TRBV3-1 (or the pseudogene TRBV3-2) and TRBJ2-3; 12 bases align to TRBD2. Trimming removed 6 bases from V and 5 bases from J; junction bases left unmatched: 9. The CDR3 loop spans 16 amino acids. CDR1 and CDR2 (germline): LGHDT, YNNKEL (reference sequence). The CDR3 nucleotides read TGTGCCAGCAGTGAGACTAGCGGGAGTCTGGTAGATACGCAGTATTTT. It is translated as CASSETSGSLVDTQYF.

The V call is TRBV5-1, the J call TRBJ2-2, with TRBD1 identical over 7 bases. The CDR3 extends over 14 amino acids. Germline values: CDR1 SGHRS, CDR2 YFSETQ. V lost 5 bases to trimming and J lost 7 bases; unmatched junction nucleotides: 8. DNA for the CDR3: TGCGCCAGCAGAACGACAGGGCGGAGCGGGGAGCTGTTTTTT. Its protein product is CASRTTGRSGELFF.

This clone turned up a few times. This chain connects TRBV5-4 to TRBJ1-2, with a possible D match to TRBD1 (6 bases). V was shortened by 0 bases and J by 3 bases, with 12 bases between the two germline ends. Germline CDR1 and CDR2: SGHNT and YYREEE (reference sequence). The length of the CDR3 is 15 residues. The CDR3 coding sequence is TGTGCCAGCAGCTTGGCCGGGAACAGGGACTATGGCTACACCTTC. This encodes CASSLAGNRDYGYTF.

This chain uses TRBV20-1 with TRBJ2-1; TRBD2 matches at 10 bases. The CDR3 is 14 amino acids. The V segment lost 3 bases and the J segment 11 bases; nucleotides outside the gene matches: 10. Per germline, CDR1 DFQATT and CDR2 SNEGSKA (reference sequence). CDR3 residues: CSASQAGGLSKQFF. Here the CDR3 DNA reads TGCAGTGCTAGTCAAGCGGGGGGGTTAAGTAAGCAGTTCTTC.

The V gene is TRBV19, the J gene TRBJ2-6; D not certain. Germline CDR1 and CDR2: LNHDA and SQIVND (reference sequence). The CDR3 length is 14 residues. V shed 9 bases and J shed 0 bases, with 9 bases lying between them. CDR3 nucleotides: TGTGCCAGCACCCCCAGCTCTGGGGCCAACGTCCTGACTTTC. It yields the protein CASTPSSGANVLTF.